This passage covers 10 T cell receptor beta chains from one sample sequenced in a study of blood T cell repertoires in COVID-19. The assay was immunoSEQ multiplex PCR, and TCRdb's table has in-frame clones only and misses some. The data hold 65,000 or so clones, with around 75% observed a single time. The sequenced sample was peripheral blood. These receptors were collected from a human donor in a cohort sampled during active COVID-19.

The rearrangement uses TRBV6-5 and TRBJ2-7; D is perhaps TRBD1 (6 bases). The V gene's germline CDR1 is MNHEY and CDR2 SVGAGI. The CDR3 is 13 amino acids. V was trimmed by 0 bases and J by 6 bases, leaving 9 bases between them. CDR3 region: CASSYSSGVEQYF. CDR3 coding DNA: TGTGCCAGCAGTTACTCGTCAGGGGTCGAGCAGTACTTC.

The V call is TRBV27, the J call TRBJ2-2; TRBD2 matches 8 bases. Germline CDR1 is MNHEY and CDR2 is SMNVEV (reference sequence). There are 14 residues in the CDR3. J was trimmed by 6 bases and V by 6 bases; bases with no gene match: 6. DNA for the CDR3: TGTGCCAGCAGACCCAGCGGGAGCCCCGGGGAGCTGTTTTTT. Its protein is CASRPSGSPGELFF.

This chain uses TRBV7-2 with TRBJ1-3, with 12 nucleotides matching TRBD1. This CDR3 comprises 17 residues. V shed 5 bases, J shed 3 bases, and the junction held 8 bases outside the gene matches. The germline V gene has CDR1 SGHTA and CDR2 FQGNSA. CDR3 sequence reads: CASSSGRDRGLGNTIYF. CDR3 in DNA: TGTGCCAGCAGCAGTGGCCGGGACAGGGGGCTTGGAAACACCATATATTTT.

This clone was observed a handful of times. This chain links TRBV6-5 with TRBJ1-2; a possible D gene is TRBD1 (6 bases). This CDR3 has 15 residues. In germline, CDR1 is MNHEY, CDR2 SVGAGI. Trimming took off 8 bases at V and 7 bases at J, with 23 bases between the two ends. CDR3 nucleotides: TGTGCCAGCCAATCTCTTACAGGGAGGGCTTCTGGCTACACCTTC. As protein: CASQSLTGRASGYTF.

The chain uses TRBV29-1 and TRBJ2-5; 14 bases align to TRBD2. The V segment lost 5 bases and the J segment 5 bases; nucleotides outside the gene matches: 7. The CDR3 has 15 amino acids. Germline V gene data show CDR1 as SQVTM and CDR2 as ANQGSEA. CDR3 sequence: CSVKGLAGDPETQYF. The DNA for the CDR3 is TGCAGCGTTAAGGGACTAGCGGGAGATCCTGAGACCCAGTACTTC.

This clone was recorded only once. The chain joins TRBV30 to TRBJ1-2; 9 nucleotides align to TRBD1. Germline-derived CDR1 and CDR2 are GTSNPN and SVGIG (reference sequence). The CDR3 runs 14 residues. The V and J ends lost 3 bases and 5 bases, in that order; junction bases with no gene match: 7. CDR3 nucleotides: TGTGCCTGGAGCCCACAGGGGGCGCGGTATGGCTACACCTTC. Its translation: CAWSPQGARYGYTF.

This clone occurred a few times. The rearrangement joins TRBV18 to TRBJ2-2, with 8 bases aligning to TRBD2. Per germline, CDR1 KGHSH and CDR2 LQKENI. This CDR3 has 14 residues. Trimming took 8 bases from V and 5 from J; bases not matched to a gene: 7. DNA for the CDR3: TGTGCCAGCACACTAGCGGAGGGAACCGGGGAGCTGTTTTTT. Protein sequence: CASTLAEGTGELFF.

V gene TRBV3-1 (or the pseudogene TRBV3-2) combines with J gene TRBJ1-1, with 9 bases that match TRBD1. The V gene's germline CDR1 is LGHDT and CDR2 YNNKEL (reference sequence). The ends lost 3 bases at V and 3 bases at J; junction bases unmatched: 8. This CDR3 has 16 residues. The CDR3 DNA reads TGTGCCAGCAGCCAGGCTACAGGGGGCCGGGACACTGAAGCTTTCTTT. It translates to CASSQATGGRDTEAFF.

This clone has just one count. The chain employs TRBV3-1 (or the pseudogene TRBV3-2) and TRBJ2-1; TRBD1 matches at 8 bases. The CDR3 is made up of 15 amino acids. After removal of 5 bases from V and 8 bases from J, the junction contained 11 bases not matched to a gene. CDR1 and CDR2 (germline): LGHDT, YNNKEL (reference sequence). Here the CDR3 reads CASSFDRGISYEQFF. CDR3 nucleotide sequence: TGTGCCAGCAGCTTCGACAGGGGAATTTCCTATGAGCAGTTCTTC.

The rearrangement joins TRBV2 to TRBJ2-1; 11 nucleotides line up with TRBD2. The CDR3 is 15 residues long. The germline CDR1 and CDR2 sequences are SNHLY and FYNNEI. The ends lost 10 bases at V and 9 bases at J; junction bases unmatched: 14. The CDR3 DNA is TGTGCCACCACCAGGGGTAGCGGGAGGGCCCCTGAGCAGTTCTTC. Amino acids: CATTRGSGRAPEQFF.